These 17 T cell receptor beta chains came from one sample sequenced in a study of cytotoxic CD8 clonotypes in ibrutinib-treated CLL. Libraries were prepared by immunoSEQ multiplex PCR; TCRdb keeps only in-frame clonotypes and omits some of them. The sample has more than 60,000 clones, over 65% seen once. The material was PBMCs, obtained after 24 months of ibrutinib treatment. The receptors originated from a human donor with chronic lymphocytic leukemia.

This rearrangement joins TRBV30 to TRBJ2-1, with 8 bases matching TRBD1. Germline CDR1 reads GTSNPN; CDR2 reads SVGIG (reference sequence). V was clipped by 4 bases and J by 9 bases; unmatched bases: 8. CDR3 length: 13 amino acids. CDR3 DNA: TGTGCCTGGAAACCCGGACAGGGAGGTGAGCAGTTCTTC. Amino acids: CAWKPGQGGEQFF.

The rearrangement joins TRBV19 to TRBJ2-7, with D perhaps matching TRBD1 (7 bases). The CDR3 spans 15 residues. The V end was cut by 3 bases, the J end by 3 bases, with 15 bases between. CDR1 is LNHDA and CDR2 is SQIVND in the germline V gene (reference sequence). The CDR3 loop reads CASSIAEGAFYEQYF. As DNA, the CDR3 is TGTGCCAGTAGTATCGCGGAGGGGGCGTTCTACGAGCAGTACTTC.

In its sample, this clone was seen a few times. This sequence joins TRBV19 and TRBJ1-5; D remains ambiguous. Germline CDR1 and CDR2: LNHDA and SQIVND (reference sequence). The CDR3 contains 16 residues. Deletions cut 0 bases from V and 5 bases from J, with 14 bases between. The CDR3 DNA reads TGTGCCAGTAGTATAGAATTGGTAGGGAGGGATCAGCCCCAGCATTTT. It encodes CASSIELVGRDQPQHF.

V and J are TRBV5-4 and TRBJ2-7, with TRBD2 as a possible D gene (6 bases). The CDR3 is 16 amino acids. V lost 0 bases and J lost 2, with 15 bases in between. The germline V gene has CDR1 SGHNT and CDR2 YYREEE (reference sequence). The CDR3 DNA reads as TGTGCCAGCAGCTTGGGGTACCGCGGGGCCACCTACGAGCAGTACTTC. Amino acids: CASSLGYRGATYEQYF. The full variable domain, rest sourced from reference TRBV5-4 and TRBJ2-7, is ETGVTQSPTHLIKTRGQQVTLRCSSQSGHNTVSWYQQALGQGPQFIFQYYREEENGRGNFPPRFSGLQFPNYSSELNVNALELDDSALYLCASSLGYRGATYEQYFGPGTRLTVT.

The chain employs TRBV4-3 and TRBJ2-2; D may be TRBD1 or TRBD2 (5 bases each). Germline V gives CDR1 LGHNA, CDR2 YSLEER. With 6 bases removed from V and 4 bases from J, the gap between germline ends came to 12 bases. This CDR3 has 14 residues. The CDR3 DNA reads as TGCGCCAGCAGTCAGGGACGGGTCACCGGGGAGCTGTTTTTT. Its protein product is CASSQGRVTGELFF.

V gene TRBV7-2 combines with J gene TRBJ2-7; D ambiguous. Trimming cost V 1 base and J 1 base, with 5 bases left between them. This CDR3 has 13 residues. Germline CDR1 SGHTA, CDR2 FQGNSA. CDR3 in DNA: TGTGCCAGCAGCTTAGTTGCGTCCTACGAGCAGTACTTC. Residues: CASSLVASYEQYF.

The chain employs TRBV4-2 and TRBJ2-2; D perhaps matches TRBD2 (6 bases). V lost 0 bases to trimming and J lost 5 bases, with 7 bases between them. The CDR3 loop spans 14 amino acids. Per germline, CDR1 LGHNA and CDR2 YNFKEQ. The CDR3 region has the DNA TGTGCCAGCAGCCAAGAGGGGAGGACCGGGGAGCTGTTTTTT. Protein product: CASSQEGRTGELFF.

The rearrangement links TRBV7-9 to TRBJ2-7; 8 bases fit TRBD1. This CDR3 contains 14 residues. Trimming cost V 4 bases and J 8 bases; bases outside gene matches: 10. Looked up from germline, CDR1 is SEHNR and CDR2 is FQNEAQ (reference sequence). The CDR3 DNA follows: TGTGCCAGCAGCTCCGGGACAGGAGGGGGTAAGCAGTACTTC. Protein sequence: CASSSGTGGGKQYF.

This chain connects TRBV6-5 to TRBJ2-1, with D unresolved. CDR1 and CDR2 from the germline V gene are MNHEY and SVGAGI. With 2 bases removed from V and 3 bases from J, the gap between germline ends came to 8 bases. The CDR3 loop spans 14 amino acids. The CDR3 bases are TGTGCCAGCAGTTACGGGGTGGGCTACAATGAGCAGTTCTTC. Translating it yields CASSYGVGYNEQFF.

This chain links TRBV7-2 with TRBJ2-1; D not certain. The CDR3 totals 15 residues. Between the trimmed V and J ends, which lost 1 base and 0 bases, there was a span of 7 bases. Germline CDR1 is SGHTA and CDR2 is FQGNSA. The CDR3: CASSLGPSSYNEQFF. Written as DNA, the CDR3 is TGTGCCAGCAGCTTAGGACCGAGCTCCTACAATGAGCAGTTCTTC.

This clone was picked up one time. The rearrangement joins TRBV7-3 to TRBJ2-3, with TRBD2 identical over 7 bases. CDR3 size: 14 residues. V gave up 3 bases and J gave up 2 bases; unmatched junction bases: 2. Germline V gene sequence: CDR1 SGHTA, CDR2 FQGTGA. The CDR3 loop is CASSFGTTTDTQYF. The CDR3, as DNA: TGTGCCAGCAGCTTCGGGACTACCACAGATACGCAGTATTTT.

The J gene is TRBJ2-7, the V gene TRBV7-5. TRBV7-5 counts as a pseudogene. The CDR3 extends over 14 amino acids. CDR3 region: CVRSFNLTLGEQYF. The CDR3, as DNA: TGTGTCAGAAGCTTTAATCTAACATTGGGTGAGCAGTACTTC.

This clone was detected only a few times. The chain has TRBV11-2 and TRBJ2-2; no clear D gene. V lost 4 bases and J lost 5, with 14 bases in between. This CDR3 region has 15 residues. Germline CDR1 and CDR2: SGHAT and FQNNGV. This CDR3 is CASSSIRERTGELFF. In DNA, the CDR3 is TGTGCCAGCAGCTCGATACGTGAGCGAACCGGGGAGCTGTTTTTT.

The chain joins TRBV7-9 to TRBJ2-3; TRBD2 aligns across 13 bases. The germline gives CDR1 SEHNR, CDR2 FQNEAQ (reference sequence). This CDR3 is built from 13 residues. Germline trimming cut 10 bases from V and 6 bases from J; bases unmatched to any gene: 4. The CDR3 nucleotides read TGTGCCACAGGACTAGCGGGAGAGGATACGCAGTATTTT. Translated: CATGLAGEDTQYF.

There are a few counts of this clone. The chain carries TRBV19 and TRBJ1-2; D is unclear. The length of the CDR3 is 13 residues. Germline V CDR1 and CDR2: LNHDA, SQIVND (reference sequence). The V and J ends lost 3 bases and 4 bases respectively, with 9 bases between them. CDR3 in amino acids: CASSIQTAYGYTF. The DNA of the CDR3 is TGTGCCAGTAGTATTCAAACAGCCTATGGCTACACCTTC.

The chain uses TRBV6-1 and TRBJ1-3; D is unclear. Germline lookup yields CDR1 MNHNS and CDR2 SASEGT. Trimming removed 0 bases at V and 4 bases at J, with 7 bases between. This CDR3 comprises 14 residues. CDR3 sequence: CASSEALFGNTIYF. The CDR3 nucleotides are TGTGCCAGCAGTGAAGCGCTTTTCGGAAACACCATATATTTT.

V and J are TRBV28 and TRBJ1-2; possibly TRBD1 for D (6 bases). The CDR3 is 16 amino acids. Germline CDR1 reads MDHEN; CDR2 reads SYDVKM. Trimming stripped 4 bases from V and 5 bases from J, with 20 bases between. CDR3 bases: TGTGCCAGCAGTTCAACACTCCGACAGGACGGATATGGCTACACCTTC. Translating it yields CASSSTLRQDGYGYTF.